The clone carrying this TCR beta chain has only a few counts. The data derive from a study of PD-1 blockade in classical Hodgkin lymphoma. The germline V and J ends were trimmed by 2 bases and 7 bases, with 15 bases remaining between them. This CDR3 is built from 14 residues. Germline V gene data show CDR1 as SGDLS and CDR2 as YYNGEE. Time point described: cycle 4 day 1 (C4D1), after 6 weeks of nivolumab. Brentuximab vedotin exposure varied among the patients, all of whom had relapsed after autologous stem cell transplantation. Profiling relied on immunoSEQ multiplex PCR, and the TCRdb table lists in-frame clones only, not all of them. The data contain roughly 18,000 clones, more than 70% of them seen just once; the ten biggest clones take up roughly 22%.

This TCR was recovered from a human donor with classical Hodgkin lymphoma. V and J are TRBV9 and TRBJ1-2; TRBD1 might be the D (6 bases). This specimen was peripheral blood mononuclear cells (PBMCs), taken before the fourth cycle of nivolumab. CDR3 residues: CASSVTNRVSGYTF. The CDR3 nucleotides are TGTGCCAGCAGCGTTACAAACAGGGTCTCTGGCTACACCTTC.